This TCR beta chain was sequenced in a study of CD8 T cells in Susac syndrome. General study points: The study's TCR sequencing and HLA analysis drew on a certain number of individuals. That number was acknowledged as relatively small.

Trimming shortened V by 4 bases and J by 0 bases, and 10 bases separated the two germline ends. CDR1 and CDR2 (germline): LNHDA, SQIVND (reference sequence). This CDR3 comprises 16 residues. Worth noting for this clonotype: Its antigen is still unknown.

CD8+ and CD4+ blood T cells underwent TCR beta sequencing. FACS was used to enrich TEMRA cells, whereas the CD8+ and CD4+ T cells were obtained by negative isolation. Random hexamers were used to reverse transcribe the RNA input (roughly 0.5 to 1 ug). The TCR beta CDR3 was amplified by immunoSEQ multiplex PCR across 54 Vbeta, 13 Jbeta. TCRdb passed the immunoSEQ multiplex PCR reads through MiXCR, listing each CDR3 protein once. This sample has some 150,000 distinct CDR3 sequences, with roughly 96% found just once. The sequence derives from a human donor with multiple sclerosis. The sample taken for sequencing was CD8+ T cells from PBMCs. This chain connects TRBV19 to TRBJ2-6, with a possible D match to TRBD1 (5 bases). The CDR3 DNA reads as TGTGCCAGTAGTACAGGACAACGCTCTGGGGCCAACGTCCTGACTTTC. Translated: CASSTGQRSGANVLTF.